This T cell receptor beta chain was sequenced in a study of monozygotic twins with cystic fibrosis. CDR3 length equals 12 residues. V shed 3 bases and J shed 9 bases, with 9 bases lying between them. The V gene's germline CDR1 is MNHEY and CDR2 SMNVEV (reference sequence). Libraries were prepared by immunoSEQ multiplex PCR; TCRdb keeps only in-frame clonotypes and omits some of them. Of 9,500 to 14,000 clones listed, 96% are singletons. The specimen sequenced was blood. The TCR comes from a boy under 18 with cystic fibrosis. J is TRBJ2-1 and V is TRBV27; tentatively, D is TRBD1 (5 bases). In DNA, the CDR3 is TGTGCCAGCAGTTTGAGTGGGGCTGAGCAGTTCTTC. As protein: CASSLSGAEQFF.